This TCR beta chain is from a study of OX40 agonist ivuxolimab in advanced cancers. For the study at large: Those enrolled were about 80% male, with a mean age of around 58 years and ages from 23 to 79.

The CDR3 totals 14 residues. With 3 bases clipped from V and 5 bases from J, the junction kept 4 bases outside the gene matches. The germline V gene has CDR1 SGHRS and CDR2 YFSETQ. Method: immunoSEQ multiplex PCR; TCRdb's copy keeps in-frame clones and lacks some. Counted here are about 96,000 clones, around 90% occurring once; the ten biggest clones make up about 1.5%. Only one count was recorded for this clone. The chain carries TRBV5-1 and TRBJ1-1; TRBD1 matches at 10 bases. The TCR was taken from an adult with an advanced solid tumor such as melanoma, head and neck, liver or kidney cancer. Sequenced here: CD4+ or CD8+ T cells sorted from blood, sampled in a trial of the OX40 agonist ivuxolimab. CDR3 amino acids: CASSYRDRGTEAFF. The CDR3 DNA reads TGCGCCAGCAGCTACCGGGACAGGGGAACTGAAGCTTTCTTT.